The 17 T cell receptor beta chains below come from one sample, sequenced in a study of cytomegalovirus exposure and HLA in healthy donors. Researchers ran the PCR with 60 Vbeta and 13 Jbeta primers. Repertoires were generated with immunoSEQ multiplex PCR, while TCRdb's copy carries only in-frame clones and drops some. Recorded for this sample: about 62,000 clones. The sample taken for sequencing was PBMCs. The source of these receptors is a man under 40 in good health and CMV-seropositive.

This sequence joins TRBV11-2 and TRBJ2-7; tentative D call: TRBD1 (6 bases). CDR1 SGHAT and CDR2 FQNNGV come from the germline V gene. The length of the CDR3 is 15 residues. V was shortened by 1 base and J by 4 bases, with 14 bases between the two germline ends. The CDR3 protein is CASSLAPRTEYEQYF. The CDR3 DNA sequence: TGTGCCAGCAGCTTAGCCCCGAGGACAGAGTACGAGCAGTACTTC.

The rearrangement uses TRBV11-3 and TRBJ1-2; 10 positions match TRBD1. The CDR3 totals 13 residues. The junction had 5 bases not matched to a gene; V was cut back by 5 bases and J by 8 bases. CDR1 SGHNT and CDR2 YENEEA come from the germline V gene. In DNA, the CDR3 is TGTGCCAGCAGCGACGGACAGGGGGAGGGCTACACCTTC. Its translation: CASSDGQGEGYTF. The full variable domain, its missing parts supplied by reference TRBV11-3 and TRBJ1-2, is EAGVVQSPRYKIIEKKQPVAFWCNPISGHNTLYWYLQNLGQGPELLIRYENEEAVDDSQLPKDRFSAERLKGVDSTLKIQPAELGDSAVYLCASSDGQGEGYTFGSGTRLTVV.

The CDR3 spells CASSIGVQGNYGYTF. For the CDR3, the DNA is TGTGCCAGTAGTATAGGGGTCCAGGGGAACTATGGCTACACCTTC. The J gene is TRBJ1-2, the V gene TRBV19, with D possibly being TRBD1 (6 bases). Trimming stripped 1 base from V and 2 bases from J, with 11 bases between. The CDR3 runs to 15 residues. Germline-derived CDR1 and CDR2 are LNHDA and SQIVND (reference sequence).

The chain has TRBV7-9 and TRBJ2-2; the D gene is possibly TRBD2 (5 bases). This CDR3 is built from 14 residues. Between the trimmed V and J ends, which lost 3 bases and 4 bases, there was a span of 9 bases. The germline V gene has CDR1 SEHNR and CDR2 FQNEAQ (reference sequence). CDR3 DNA: TGTGCCAGCAGCTTTGCTGGACTCACCGGGGAGCTGTTTTTT. This encodes CASSFAGLTGELFF.

For this clone: One junction end disagrees with the germline gene, perhaps due to a read error. The chain has TRBV6-6 and TRBJ2-7; D remains unclear. The CDR3 is made up of 14 amino acids. The germline V gene has CDR1 MNHNY and CDR2 SVGAGI (reference sequence). CDR3 bases: TGTGCCGGCAGCCAACCCGAGAGCTCCTACGAGCAGTACTTC. Translating it yields CAGSQPESSYEQYF.

The chain couples TRBV6-6 to TRBJ1-2, with D possibly matching TRBD1 (6 bases). The CDR3 runs to 12 residues. Germline lookup yields CDR1 MNHNY and CDR2 SVGAGI (reference sequence). Trimming pared 6 bases from V and 4 bases from J, leaving 9 bases between. The CDR3 DNA is TGTGCCAGCAGCCAGGACAGCTATGGCTACACCTTC. Translation gives CASSQDSYGYTF.

V usage is TRBV5-6 and J usage is TRBJ2-7, with D maybe TRBD2 (6 bases). This CDR3 has 15 amino acids. Germline loops: CDR1 SGHDT, CDR2 YYEEEE. V lost 1 base and J lost 2, with 13 bases in between. In DNA form, the CDR3 reads TGTGCCAGCAGCTTGATGGGGGGAGGACCCTACGAGCAGTACTTC. Translating it yields CASSLMGGGPYEQYF.

The chain combines TRBV5-1 with TRBJ2-7; D perhaps matches TRBD1 (6 bases). CDR3 length equals 15 residues. V was clipped by 4 bases and J by 2 bases, with 16 bases between them. The V gene's germline CDR1 is SGHRS and CDR2 YFSETQ. The CDR3 loop is CASSSYPRDTYEQYF. The CDR3 DNA sequence: TGCGCCAGCAGCAGCTACCCCCGGGACACCTACGAGCAGTACTTC. The full variable domain, with the rest looked up from reference TRBV5-1 and TRBJ2-7, is KAGVTQTPRYLIKTRGQQVTLSCSPISGHRSVSWYQQTPGQGLQFLFEYFSETQRNKGNFPGRFSGRQFSNSRSEMNVSTLELGDSALYLCASSSYPRDTYEQYFGPGTRLTVT.

Remarks on this clone: Compared with germline, one end of the junction differs, possibly owing to a read error. J is TRBJ1-4 and V is TRBV6-1; 7 nucleotides line up with TRBD1. Germline V CDR1 and CDR2: MNHNS, SASEGT. This CDR3 comprises 16 residues. CDR3 coding DNA: TGTGCCAGCAGTAAAGCCCCAACAGGGGATAATGAAAAACTGTTTTTT. Protein sequence: CASSKAPTGDNEKLFF.

This sequence joins TRBV11-2 and TRBJ2-1, with 8 bases matching TRBD2. CDR3 length equals 18 residues. J was trimmed by 0 bases and V by 4 bases; bases with no gene match: 11. CDR1 SGHAT and CDR2 FQNNGV come from the germline V gene. This chain's CDR3 is CASSSRAGATSSYNEQFF. Here the CDR3 DNA reads TGTGCCAGCAGCTCTCGAGCGGGAGCTACGAGCTCCTACAATGAGCAGTTCTTC. The full variable domain, with the rest looked up from reference TRBV11-2 and TRBJ2-1, is EAGVAQSPRYKIIEKRQSVAFWCNPISGHATLYWYQQILGQGPKLLIQFQNNGVVDDSQLPKDRFSAERLKGVDSTLKIQPAKLEDSAVYLCASSSRAGATSSYNEQFFGPGTRLTVL.

This chain connects TRBV4-1 to TRBJ1-4; 11 bases are shared with TRBD1. The CDR3 is 17 residues long. CDR1 is MGHRA, CDR2 YSYEKL, per germline. Losses at the gene ends were 2 bases for V and 8 bases for J; bases not matched to a gene: 10. The CDR3 DNA is TGCGCCAGCAGCCAACCCGGACAGGGGGCTGTAGGAGAAAAACTGTTTTTT. This encodes CASSQPGQGAVGEKLFF.

The chain is built from TRBV6-4 and TRBJ2-7, with D tentatively TRBD2 (5 bases). CDR1 is MRHNA, CDR2 SNTAGT, per germline. This CDR3 contains 13 residues. Trimming cost V 3 bases and J 2 bases, with 8 bases left between them. The CDR3 region is CASSDRGPYEQYF. DNA for the CDR3: TGTGCCAGCAGTGATCGGGGTCCCTACGAGCAGTACTTC.

V gene TRBV10-3 combines with J gene TRBJ2-3; D not certain. The CDR3 is made up of 13 amino acids. Germline lookup yields CDR1 ENHRY and CDR2 SYGVKD. The V end lost 3 bases, the J end lost 2 bases, and 6 bases lay between the germline ends. Here the CDR3 DNA reads TGTGCCATCAGTGAAAGACTCACAGATACGCAGTATTTT. Translation gives CAISERLTDTQYF.

By frequency, this clone registers medium-sized. No DNA is shown, since the ends of the CDR3 on it are uncertain; the CDR3 is the one TCRdb lists. The chain recombines TRBV21-1 with TRBJ1-5; TRBD1 is the table's D call, not checked against the DNA. TRBV21-1 is listed as a pseudogene. The CDR3 is 18 residues long, counting both termini. This chain's CDR3 is CASSFKWGEGAWNQPQHF.

J is TRBJ1-2 and V is TRBV4-1, with D possibly TRBD1 on 5 matching bases. The CDR3 sequence is 15 residues long. V shed 4 bases and J shed 4 bases, with 16 bases lying between them. Germline V gene sequence: CDR1 MGHRA, CDR2 YSYEKL. The CDR3 DNA reads TGCGCCAGCAGCCTAGAGCCCGGACATGCCTATGGCTACACCTTC. It translates to CASSLEPGHAYGYTF.

The genes are TRBV30 and TRBJ2-2, with TRBD1 identical over 7 bases. Germline CDR1 reads GTSNPN; CDR2 reads SVGIG (reference sequence). V dropped 4 bases and J dropped 5; count of bases not matched to a gene: 4. This CDR3 contains 13 residues. CDR3 nucleotide sequence: TGTGCCTGGAACAGGGGTATTACCGGGGAGCTGTTTTTT. Residues: CAWNRGITGELFF.

The genes are TRBV30 and TRBJ2-7; TRBD2 might be the D (6 bases). Germline V gene data show CDR1 as GTSNPN and CDR2 as SVGIG (reference sequence). With 4 bases removed from V and 3 bases from J, the gap between germline ends came to 10 bases. The CDR3 runs to 12 residues. CDR3 region: CAWTEGNYEQYF. In DNA, the CDR3 is TGTGCCTGGACGGAGGGGAACTACGAGCAGTACTTC. Combining the CDR3 with reference TRBV30 and TRBJ2-7 gives the whole variable domain SQTIHQWPATLVQPVGSPLSLECTVEGTSNPNLYWYRQAAGRGLQLLFYSVGIGQISSEVPQNLSASRPQDRQFILSSKKLLLSDSGFYLCAWTEGNYEQYFGPGTRLTVT.